This T cell receptor beta chain was identified during a study of blood T cell repertoires in COVID-19. Study summary: The United States, Italy and Spain were the sources of the acute and convalescent COVID-19 samples.

In the original workflow: Estimation of nucleated cell counts relied on the amplification of reference gene primers. Method: immunoSEQ multiplex PCR; TCRdb's copy keeps in-frame clones and lacks some. Clone size and V and J calls were adopted from that table, with D and trimming inferred from the DNA. The sample yields roughly 81,000 clones, around 88% seen once. This CDR3 contains 15 residues. CDR1 and CDR2 from the germline V gene are MNHNY and SVGAGI (reference sequence). After removal of 5 bases from V and 5 bases from J, the junction contained 11 bases not matched to a gene. Material: peripheral blood. The chain joins TRBV6-6 to TRBJ1-2; 7 nucleotides line up with TRBD1. This TCR was recovered from a man older than 75 with active or convalescent COVID-19. The chain's CDR3 is CASSVPGQNKYGYTF. The CDR3 nucleotides read TGTGCCAGCAGTGTCCCGGGACAGAATAAGTATGGCTACACCTTC.